Listed below are T cell receptor beta chains from one sample, sequenced in a study of CD8 T cells in Susac syndrome. TCRdb reanalysed the immunoSEQ multiplex PCR reads using MiXCR and keeps one entry per CDR3 protein. This repertoire shows over 300,000 distinct CDR3 sequences, about 90% found once; its top ten account for about 0.07%. Sequencing input: CD4+ T cells from PBMCs. The receptors derive from a human donor with multiple sclerosis. Both conserved end residues are part of each CDR3. The D gene is left open where the match is weak. Where a row states a size, it is once, few, many or the class of an expanded clone; other rows omit it.

D	V	J	size	CDR3	DNA
TRBD1	TRBV30	TRBJ1-5	-	CAWSARDRGRNQPQHF	TGTGCCTGGAGTGCCCGGGACAGGGGGCGGAATCAGCCCCAGCATTTT
-	TRBV7-2	TRBJ2-5	-	CASSTQGQRVETQYF	TGTGCCAGCAGCACCCAAGGACAGCGGGTTGAGACCCAGTACTTC
TRBD2	TRBV7-2	TRBJ2-2	-	CASSRWTSFTGELFF	TGTGCCAGCAGCCGATGGACTAGCTTCACCGGGGAGCTGTTTTTT
-	TRBV7-3	TRBJ2-3	-	CASSPTGGPTDTQYF	TGTGCCAGCAGCCCCACGGGGGGCCCCACAGATACGCAGTATTTT
-	TRBV4-3	TRBJ1-2	-	CASSARQTGYHGYTF	TGCGCCAGCAGCGCTCGACAGACCGGTTATCATGGCTACACCTTC
-	TRBV4-2	TRBJ1-1	-	CASSQHTGKAEAFF	TGTGCCAGCAGCCAGCACACAGGGAAGGCTGAAGCTTTCTTT
-	TRBV5-1	TRBJ2-1	-	CASSLQGRDEQFF	TGCGCCAGCAGCTTGCAGGGCAGGGATGAGCAGTTCTTC
-	TRBV20-1	TRBJ1-5	-	CSARVGGGFLQPQHF	TGCAGTGCTAGAGTTGGGGGCGGGTTTTTGCAGCCCCAGCATTTT
-	TRBV7-8	TRBJ2-7	-	CASSLAVLRWRGPYEQYF	TGTGCCAGCAGCTTAGCCGTTCTGAGGTGGAGGGGTCCCTACGAGCAGTACTTC
-	TRBV9	TRBJ2-1	-	CASSVDGGRREQFF	TGTGCCAGCAGCGTAGATGGAGGGAGGCGGGAGCAGTTCTTC
-	TRBV7-2	TRBJ1-5	many	CASSLDSNQPQHF	TGTGCCAGCAGTCTCGATAGCAATCAGCCCCAGCATTTT
TRBD1	TRBV9	TRBJ2-1	-	CASSVGGQVTTNEQFF	TGTGCCAGCAGCGTAGGCGGACAGGTAACTACCAATGAGCAGTTCTTC
-	TRBV6-5	TRBJ2-5	-	CASSYRRTQETQYF	TGTGCCAGCAGTTACCGGAGGACCCAAGAGACCCAGTACTTC
TRBD1	TRBV19	TRBJ1-2	-	CASSTGETGGDYGYTF	TGTGCCAGTAGTACCGGCGAAACAGGGGGGGACTATGGCTACACCTTC
TRBD2	TRBV20-1	TRBJ2-1	-	CSASSVLGTSGSPMRVYNEQFF	TGCAGTGCTAGTTCGGTCTTGGGGACTAGCGGGAGCCCTATGCGGGTGTACAATGAGCAGTTCTTC
-	TRBV12-3/TRBV12-4	TRBJ2-5	once	CASSAREQETQYF	TGTGCCAGCAGCGCCCGAGAACAAGAGACCCAGTACTTC
-	TRBV14	TRBJ1-3	-	CASSQQNSGNTIYF	TGTGCCAGCAGCCAACAGAACAGCGGAAACACCATATATTTT
-	TRBV7-3	TRBJ1-1	-	CASSLDAGSYTEAFF	TGTGCCAGCAGCTTAGATGCAGGGAGCTACACTGAAGCTTTCTTT
-	TRBV5-1	TRBJ2-2	-	CASNRGSNTGELFF	TGCGCCAGCAACCGAGGGTCGAACACCGGGGAGCTGTTTTTT
TRBD2	TRBV2	TRBJ2-3	once	CASSWTSGGADTQYF	TGTGCCAGCAGTTGGACTAGCGGGGGGGCAGATACGCAGTATTTT
-	TRBV7-2	TRBJ1-2	-	CASSLFDTYYGYTF	TGTGCCAGCAGCTTATTTGACACCTACTATGGCTACACCTTC
TRBD2	TRBV11-3	TRBJ2-1	-	CASSLGGPGLAYNEQFF	TGTGCCAGCAGCTTAGGAGGACCGGGACTAGCCTACAATGAGCAGTTCTTC
-	TRBV19	TRBJ1-2	once	CASSSRAEADGYTF	TGTGCCAGTAGCTCCAGAGCGGAAGCGGATGGCTACACCTTC
TRBD1	TRBV27	TRBJ2-5	-	CASSSGQVRETQYF	TGTGCCAGCAGTTCGGGACAGGTCCGCGAGACCCAGTACTTC
TRBD2	TRBV2	TRBJ2-2	-	CASRVAGGPAGELFF	TGTGCCAGCAGGGTAGCGGGAGGGCCCGCCGGGGAGCTGTTTTTT
-	TRBV2	TRBJ2-5	-	CASSMVEGQETQYF	TGTGCCAGCAGTATGGTTGAAGGGCAAGAGACCCAGTACTTC
TRBD1	TRBV6-4	TRBJ2-1	-	CASRPIGGLDNEQFF	TGTGCCAGCAGGCCGATAGGGGGCCTCGACAATGAGCAGTTCTTC
TRBD1	TRBV6-2/TRBV6-3	TRBJ1-1	once	CASRASSGTAWWSTEAFF	TGTGCCAGCAGAGCGTCCTCCGGGACAGCATGGTGGAGCACTGAAGCTTTCTTT
-	TRBV7-2	TRBJ2-7	-	CASSLGTKAIQYF	TGTGCCAGCAGCTTGGGGACAAAAGCGATCCAGTACTTC
TRBD2	TRBV7-2	TRBJ2-6	-	CASSFRGGTGANVLTF	TGTGCCAGCAGCTTTCGGGGGGGAACTGGGGCCAACGTCCTGACTTTC
TRBD1	TRBV12-3/TRBV12-4	TRBJ2-1	-	CASRMGQISYNEQFF	TGTGCCAGCAGAATGGGACAGATTTCCTACAATGAGCAGTTCTTC
-	TRBV20-1	TRBJ2-1	-	CSAGIGGVSYNEQFF	TGCAGTGCAGGGATCGGGGGAGTATCCTACAATGAGCAGTTCTTC
TRBD1	TRBV7-3	TRBJ2-1	-	CASNQGAGEQFF	TGTGCCAGCAACCAGGGGGCGGGTGAGCAGTTCTTC
TRBD1	TRBV6-2/TRBV6-3	TRBJ1-6	once	CVSTGQSNSPLHF	TGTGTCAGCACGGGACAGTCGAATTCACCCCTCCACTTT
TRBD1	TRBV29-1	TRBJ1-4	-	CSVGWGRGPEKLFF	TGCAGCGTTGGATGGGGCAGGGGGCCTGAAAAACTGTTTTTT
TRBD1	TRBV19	TRBJ2-1	-	CASSITDRGVGYNEQFF	TGTGCCAGTAGTATCACAGACAGGGGAGTGGGTTACAATGAGCAGTTCTTC
-	TRBV19	TRBJ1-1	-	CASSIPHGDGEAFF	TGTGCCAGTAGTATACCCCACGGGGACGGGGAAGCTTTCTTT
-	TRBV5-1	TRBJ2-5	-	CASSLANREETQYF	TGCGCCAGCAGCTTGGCCAACAGGGAAGAGACCCAGTACTTC
-	TRBV7-2	TRBJ2-5	-	CASSSDSRTEETQYF	TGTGCCAGCAGCTCGGATAGTCGGACAGAAGAGACCCAGTACTTC
-	TRBV3-1	TRBJ1-1	-	CASSLGWVNTEAFF	TGTGCCAGCAGCCTTGGATGGGTGAACACTGAAGCTTTCTTT
-	TRBV20-1	TRBJ1-1	-	CSAQPGGPNTEAFF	TGCAGTGCCCAGCCGGGGGGCCCGAACACTGAAGCTTTCTTT
-	TRBV25-1	TRBJ1-2	-	CASSEAGLYGYTF	TGTGCCAGCAGTGAGGCAGGGTTGTATGGCTACACCTTC
-	TRBV12-3/TRBV12-4	TRBJ2-3	few	CASSLQGPTDTQYF	TGTGCCAGCAGTCTCCAGGGGCCCACAGATACGCAGTATTTT
-	TRBV7-8	TRBJ1-5	-	CASSRGEYNQPQHF	TGTGCCAGCAGCCGAGGAGAATACAATCAGCCCCAGCATTTT
TRBD1	TRBV27	TRBJ2-7	-	CASSFKLISGTGGQYEQYF	TGTGCCAGCAGTTTCAAATTAATTTCCGGGACAGGGGGTCAATACGAGCAGTACTTC
TRBD2	TRBV27	TRBJ2-1	-	CASSPKIGTSGYNEQFF	TGTGCCAGCAGTCCGAAGATTGGGACTAGCGGCTACAATGAGCAGTTCTTC
-	TRBV12-3/TRBV12-4	TRBJ2-2	-	CASSYRRRGGWENTGELFF	TGTGCCAGCAGTTACCGGAGAAGGGGGGGCTGGGAAAACACCGGGGAGCTGTTTTTT
TRBD1	TRBV7-2	TRBJ1-2	-	CASSWGGQGGGYTF	TGTGCCAGCAGCTGGGGGGGACAGGGAGGCGGCTACACCTTC
-	TRBV30	TRBJ1-4	-	CAWSRWTTNEKLFF	TGTGCCTGGAGTCGATGGACAACTAATGAAAAACTGTTTTTT
-	TRBV18	TRBJ2-5	-	CASSPHRDQETQYF	TGTGCCAGCTCACCTCACAGGGACCAAGAGACCCAGTACTTC